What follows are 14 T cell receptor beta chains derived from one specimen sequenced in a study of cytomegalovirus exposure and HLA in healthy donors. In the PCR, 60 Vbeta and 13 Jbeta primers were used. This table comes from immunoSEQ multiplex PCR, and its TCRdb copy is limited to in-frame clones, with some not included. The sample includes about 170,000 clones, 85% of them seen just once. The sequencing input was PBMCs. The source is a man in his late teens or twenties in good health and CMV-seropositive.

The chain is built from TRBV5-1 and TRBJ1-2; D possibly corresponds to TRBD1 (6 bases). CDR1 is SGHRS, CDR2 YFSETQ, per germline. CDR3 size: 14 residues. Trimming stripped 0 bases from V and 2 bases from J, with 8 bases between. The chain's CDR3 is CASSLGTDNYGYTF. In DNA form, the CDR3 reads TGCGCCAGCAGCTTGGGGACAGACAACTATGGCTACACCTTC.

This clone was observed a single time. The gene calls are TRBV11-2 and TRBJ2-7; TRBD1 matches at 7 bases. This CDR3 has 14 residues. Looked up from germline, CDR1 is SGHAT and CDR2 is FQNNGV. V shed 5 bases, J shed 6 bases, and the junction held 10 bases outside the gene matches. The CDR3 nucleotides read TGTGCCAGCAGCCCAAGACAGGGTAATTTCGAGCAGTACTTC. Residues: CASSPRQGNFEQYF.

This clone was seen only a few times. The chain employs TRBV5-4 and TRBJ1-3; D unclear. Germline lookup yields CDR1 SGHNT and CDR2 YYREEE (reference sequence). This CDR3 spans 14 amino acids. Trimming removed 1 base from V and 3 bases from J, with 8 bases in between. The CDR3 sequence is CASSLKENGNTIYF. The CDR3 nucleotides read TGTGCCAGCAGCTTGAAAGAGAATGGAAACACCATATATTTT.

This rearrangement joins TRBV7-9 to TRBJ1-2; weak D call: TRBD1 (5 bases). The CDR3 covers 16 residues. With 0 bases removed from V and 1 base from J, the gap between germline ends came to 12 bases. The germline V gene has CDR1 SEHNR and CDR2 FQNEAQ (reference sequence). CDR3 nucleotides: TGTGCCAGCAGCTTAGCTGGAACCGGGGGTAACTATGGCTACACCTTC. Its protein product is CASSLAGTGGNYGYTF.

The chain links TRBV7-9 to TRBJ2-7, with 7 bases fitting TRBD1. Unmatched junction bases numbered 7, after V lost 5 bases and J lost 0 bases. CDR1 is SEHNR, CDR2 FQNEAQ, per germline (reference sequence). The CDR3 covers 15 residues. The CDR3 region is CASSHRDSSSYEQYF. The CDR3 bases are TGTGCCAGCAGCCACCGGGACAGTAGCTCCTACGAGCAGTACTTC.

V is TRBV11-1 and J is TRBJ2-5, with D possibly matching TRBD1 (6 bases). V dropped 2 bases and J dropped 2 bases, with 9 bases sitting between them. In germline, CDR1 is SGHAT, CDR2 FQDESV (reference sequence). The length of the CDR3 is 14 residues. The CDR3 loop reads CASSLRGTQETQYF. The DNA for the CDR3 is TGTGCCAGCAGCTTAAGGGGGACACAAGAGACCCAGTACTTC.

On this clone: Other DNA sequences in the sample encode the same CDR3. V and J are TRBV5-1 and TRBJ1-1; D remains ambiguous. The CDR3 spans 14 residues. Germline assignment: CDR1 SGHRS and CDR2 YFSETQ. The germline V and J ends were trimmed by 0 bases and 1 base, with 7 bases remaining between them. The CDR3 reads CASSLAGGNTEAFF. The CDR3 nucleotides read TGCGCCAGCAGCTTGGCCGGCGGGAACACTGAAGCTTTCTTT.

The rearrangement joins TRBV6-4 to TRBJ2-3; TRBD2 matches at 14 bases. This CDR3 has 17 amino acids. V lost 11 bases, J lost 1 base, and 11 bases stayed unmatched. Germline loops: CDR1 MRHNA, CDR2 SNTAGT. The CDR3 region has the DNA TGTGCCCGCCCGGGACCGGGACTAGCGGGGGGCACAGATACGCAGTATTTT. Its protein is CARPGPGLAGGTDTQYF.

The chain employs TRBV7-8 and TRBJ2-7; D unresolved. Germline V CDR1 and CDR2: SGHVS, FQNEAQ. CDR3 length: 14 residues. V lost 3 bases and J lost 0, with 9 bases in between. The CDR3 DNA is TGTGCCAGCAGCTTCGACACCTTCTCCTACGAGCAGTACTTC. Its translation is CASSFDTFSYEQYF.

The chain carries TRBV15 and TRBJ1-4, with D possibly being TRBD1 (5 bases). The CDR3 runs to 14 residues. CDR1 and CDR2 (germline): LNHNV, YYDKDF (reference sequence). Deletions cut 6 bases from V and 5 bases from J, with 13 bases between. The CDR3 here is CATRPGLQNEKLFF. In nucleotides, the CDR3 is TGTGCCACCAGACCGGGACTTCAAAATGAAAAACTGTTTTTT.

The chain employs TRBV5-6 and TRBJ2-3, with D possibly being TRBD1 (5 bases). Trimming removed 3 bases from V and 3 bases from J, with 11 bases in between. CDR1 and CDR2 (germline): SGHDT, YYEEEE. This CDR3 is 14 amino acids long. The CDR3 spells CASSYIQGTDTQYF. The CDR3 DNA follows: TGTGCCAGCAGCTATATTCAGGGTACAGATACGCAGTATTTT.

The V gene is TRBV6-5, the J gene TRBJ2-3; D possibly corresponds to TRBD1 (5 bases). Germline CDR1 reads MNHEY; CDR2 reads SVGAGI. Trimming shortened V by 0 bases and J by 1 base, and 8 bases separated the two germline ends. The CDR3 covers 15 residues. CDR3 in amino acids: CASSYSSRGTDTQYF. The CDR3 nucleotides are TGTGCCAGCAGTTACTCGAGCAGGGGCACAGATACGCAGTATTTT.

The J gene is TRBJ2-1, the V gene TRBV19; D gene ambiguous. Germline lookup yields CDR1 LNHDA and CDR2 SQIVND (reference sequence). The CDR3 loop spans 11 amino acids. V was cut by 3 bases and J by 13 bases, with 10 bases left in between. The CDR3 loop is CASSISGIQFF. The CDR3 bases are TGTGCCAGTAGTATTTCGGGTATCCAGTTCTTC.

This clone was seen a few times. CDR3 coding DNA: TGTGCCAGCAGCCACCCCCGAGATAGGACTGCGGACACCGGGGAGCTGTTTTTT. The encoded protein is CASSHPRDRTADTGELFF. The chain couples TRBV4-2 to TRBJ2-2; TRBD2 is a possible D gene (5 bases). The germline V gene has CDR1 LGHNA and CDR2 YNFKEQ. Trimming took off 3 bases at V and 3 bases at J, with 20 bases between the two ends. This CDR3 spans 18 amino acids.